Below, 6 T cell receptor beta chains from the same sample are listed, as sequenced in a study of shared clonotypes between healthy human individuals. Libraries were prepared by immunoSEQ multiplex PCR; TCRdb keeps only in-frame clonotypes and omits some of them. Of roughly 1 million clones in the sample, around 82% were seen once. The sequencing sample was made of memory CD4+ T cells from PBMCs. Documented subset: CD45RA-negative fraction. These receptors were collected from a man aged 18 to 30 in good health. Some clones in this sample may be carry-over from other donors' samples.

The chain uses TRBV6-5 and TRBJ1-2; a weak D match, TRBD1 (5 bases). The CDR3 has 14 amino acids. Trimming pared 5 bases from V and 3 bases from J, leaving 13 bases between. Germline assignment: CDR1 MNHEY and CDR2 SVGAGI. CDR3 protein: CASSGSQGDYGYTF. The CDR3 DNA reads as TGTGCCAGCAGTGGGTCGCAGGGCGACTATGGCTACACCTTC.

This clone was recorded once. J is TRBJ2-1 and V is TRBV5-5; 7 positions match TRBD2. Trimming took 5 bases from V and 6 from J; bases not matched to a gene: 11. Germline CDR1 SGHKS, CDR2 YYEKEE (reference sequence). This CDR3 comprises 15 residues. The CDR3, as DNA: TGTGCCAGCAGTTCCGGGGACTACATAGGCAATGAGCAGTTCTTC. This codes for CASSSGDYIGNEQFF.

The CDR3 DNA is TGTGCCAGCAGTTACACCCACCGGGGGAACACTGAAGCTTTCTTT. Protein product: CASSYTHRGNTEAFF. The V call is TRBV6-5, the J call TRBJ1-1; D is unresolved. With 2 bases removed from V and 1 base from J, the gap between germline ends came to 11 bases. Germline V gene data show CDR1 as MNHEY and CDR2 as SVGAGI. This CDR3 has 15 residues.

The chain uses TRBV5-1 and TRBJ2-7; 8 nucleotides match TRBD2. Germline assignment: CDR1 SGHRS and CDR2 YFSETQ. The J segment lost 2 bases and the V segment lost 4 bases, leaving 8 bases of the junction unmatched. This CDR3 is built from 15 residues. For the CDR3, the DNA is TGCGCCAGCAGCACGCAGACTAGCGTGGCCTACGAGCAGTACTTC. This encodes CASSTQTSVAYEQYF.

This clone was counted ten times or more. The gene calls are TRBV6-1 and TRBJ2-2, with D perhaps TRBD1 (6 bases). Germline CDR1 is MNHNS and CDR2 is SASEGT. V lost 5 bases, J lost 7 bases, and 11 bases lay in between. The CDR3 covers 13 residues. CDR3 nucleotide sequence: TGTGCCAGCAGTCAGGGGTACGACGGGGAGCTGTTTTTT. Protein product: CASSQGYDGELFF.

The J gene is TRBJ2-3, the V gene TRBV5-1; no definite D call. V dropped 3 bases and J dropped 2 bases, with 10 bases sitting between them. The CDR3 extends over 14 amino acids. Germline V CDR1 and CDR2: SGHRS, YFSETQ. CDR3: CASSYDKYTDTQYF. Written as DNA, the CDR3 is TGCGCCAGCAGCTACGACAAGTACACAGATACGCAGTATTTT.